One sample yielded the 4 T cell receptor beta chains listed below, sequenced in a study of control samples from healthy donors and cancer patients. The assay was immunoSEQ multiplex PCR, and TCRdb's table has in-frame clones only and misses some. The profile covers some 130,000 clones, with approximately 89% appearing a single time and roughly 7.8% taken by the ten largest. The material sequenced was PBMCs. The origin of the receptors is a middle-aged man with head and neck cancer.

The chain joins TRBV7-9 to TRBJ2-7, with no clear D. Germline V gene sequence: CDR1 SEHNR, CDR2 FQNEAQ (reference sequence). V lost 3 bases to trimming and J lost 5 bases, with 11 bases between them. The CDR3 consists of 13 residues. The CDR3: CASSFRLGHEQYF. The CDR3 DNA is TGTGCCAGCAGCTTCCGACTCGGCCACGAGCAGTACTTC.

This clone has a single count. Different DNA sequences within this sample yield the same CDR3. This chain uses TRBV7-9 with TRBJ1-1, with D perhaps matching TRBD1 (6 bases). Trimming took 3 bases from V and 2 from J, leaving 10 bases between them. In germline, CDR1 is SEHNR, CDR2 FQNEAQ (reference sequence). The CDR3 covers 14 residues. The CDR3, as DNA: TGTGCCAGCAGCTTGGGCAGGGGAAACACTGAAGCTTTCTTT. This translates into CASSLGRGNTEAFF.

A remark on this clone: The junction and the germline gene differ at one end; a read error may be behind it. The rearrangement uses TRBV7-2 and TRBJ2-1; 7 bases line up with TRBD2. Germline V lookup: CDR1 SGHTA, CDR2 FQGNSA. This CDR3 region has 15 residues. CDR3 DNA: TGTGCCAGCAGATTAGCGGGCTCCTCCTACAATGAGCAGTTCTTC. It yields the protein CASRLAGSSYNEQFF.

This clone was seen a handful of times. The chain is built from TRBV20-1 and TRBJ2-1; 12 nucleotides align to TRBD1. Trimming cost V 3 bases and J 6 bases; bases outside gene matches: 6. Germline loops: CDR1 DFQATT, CDR2 SNEGSKA (reference sequence). The length of the CDR3 is 15 residues. CDR3 region: CSASYLGQGANEQFF. The CDR3 coding sequence is TGCAGTGCTAGTTACCTGGGACAGGGGGCCAATGAGCAGTTCTTC.